A single T cell receptor (beta chain) is shown here with its context. Its antigen is as yet unknown. The record originates from a study of OX40 agonist ivuxolimab in advanced cancers. Turning to the study itself: Among those enrolled, mean age was about 62 years (range about 20 to 79) and approximately 80% were male. The study's findings and limits: Some of the nonresponding patients also showed low levels of normalized T-cell clonal expansion.

Clones were sequenced by immunoSEQ multiplex PCR, and TCRdb holds only the in-frame ones, with some missing. Of about 100,000 clones listed, around 94% are singletons. The source of this sequence is an adult with an advanced solid tumor such as melanoma, head and neck, liver or kidney cancer. The material sequenced was CD4+ or CD8+ T cells sorted from blood, taken in a trial of the OX40 agonist ivuxolimab.

CDR3 sequence reads: CASSELAARGQPQHF. In DNA form, the CDR3 reads TGTGCCAGCAGTGAGCTGGCGGCTCGCGGTCAGCCCCAGCATTTT. The chain joins TRBV2 to TRBJ1-5; D is unclear. Germline loops: CDR1 SNHLY, CDR2 FYNNEI. The CDR3 consists of 15 residues. Trimming removed 3 bases at V and 6 bases at J, with 15 bases between. Variable domain in full (rest from reference TRBV2 and TRBJ1-5): EPEVTQTPSHQVTQMGQEVILRCVPISNHLYFYWYRQILGQKVEFLVSFYNNEISEKSEIFDDQFSVERPDGSNFTLKIRSTKLEDSAMYFCASSELAARGQPQHFGDGTRLSIL.